The rows below give T cell receptor beta chains drawn from one sample of a study of cytomegalovirus exposure and HLA in healthy donors. The method was immunoSEQ multiplex PCR; TCRdb's version includes in-frame clones alone and lacks a portion of them. The sample records 57,000 or so clones, 90% to 97% being singletons. The sequenced material came from PBMCs. The receptors stem from a man between 18 and 29 years old in good health and CMV-seronegative. Each CDR3 is given with its conserved first and last residue. D genes are given only for firm matches. Rows give clone size only sometimes, using once, few, many, or a class for an expanded clone.

CDR3: CASSLLPPPHITQYF
DNA: TGTGCCAGCAGTTTATTGCCCCCTCCTCACATCACGCAGTATTTT
D: .
V: TRBV27
size: .
J: TRBJ2-3

CDR3: CASSLSPSGSQETQYF
DNA: TGTGCCAGCAGTTTATCCCCTAGCGGGTCACAAGAGACCCAGTACTTC
D: TRBD2
V: TRBV27
size: once
J: TRBJ2-5

CDR3: CASSFFKGTEDEQYF
DNA: TGCGCCAGCAGCTTTTTTAAAGGGACTGAGGACGAGCAGTACTTC
D: .
V: TRBV5-1
size: once
J: TRBJ2-7

CDR3: CASSSGDSSYNEQFF
DNA: TGTGCCAGCAGTTCTGGCGACAGCTCCTACAATGAGCAGTTCTTC
D: .
V: TRBV28
size: .
J: TRBJ2-1

CDR3: CASSPPQGWETQYF
DNA: TGTGCCAGCAGCCCCCCCCAGGGGTGGGAGACCCAGTACTTC
D: .
V: TRBV7-9
size: .
J: TRBJ2-5

CDR3: CASGREGHTDTQYF
DNA: TGTGCCAGCGGGCGGGAGGGCCACACAGATACGCAGTATTTT
D: TRBD2
V: TRBV7-2
size: .
J: TRBJ2-3

CDR3: CASSFLGLAGPTDTQYF
DNA: TGTGCCAGCAGTTTCCTGGGACTAGCGGGACCCACAGATACGCAGTATTTT
D: TRBD2
V: TRBV28
size: .
J: TRBJ2-3

CDR3: CASSQDFAGGGYGYTF
DNA: TGTGCCAGCAGCCAAGATTTTGCTGGGGGCGGCTATGGCTACACCTTC
D: .
V: TRBV4-2
size: .
J: TRBJ1-2

CDR3: CASSSKARRAGPITDTQYF
DNA: TGTGCCAGCAGCTCGAAGGCGAGGAGGGCGGGACCAATCACAGATACGCAGTATTTT
D: .
V: TRBV5-4
size: .
J: TRBJ2-3

CDR3: CASSAGLHPNTGELFF
DNA: TGTGCCAGCTCCGCAGGGCTACATCCGAACACCGGGGAGCTGTTTTTT
D: .
V: TRBV9
size: .
J: TRBJ2-2

CDR3: CASSEAGAGTGELFF
DNA: TGTGCCAGCTCGGAAGCGGGAGCAGGGACCGGGGAGCTGTTTTTT
D: TRBD2
V: TRBV7-9
size: .
J: TRBJ2-2

CDR3: CASSGTSGSYNEQFF
DNA: TGTGCCAGCAGCGGTACTAGCGGGAGTTACAATGAGCAGTTCTTC
D: TRBD2
V: TRBV9
size: .
J: TRBJ2-1

CDR3: CASSESGGRYEQYF
DNA: TGTGCCAGCAGTGAATCTGGCGGAAGATACGAGCAGTACTTC
D: .
V: TRBV25-1
size: .
J: TRBJ2-7

CDR3: CASTGQEHNQPQHF
DNA: TGTGCCAGCACCGGACAGGAACACAATCAGCCCCAGCATTTT
D: TRBD1
V: TRBV2
size: .
J: TRBJ1-5

CDR3: CASSSGARIYEQYF
DNA: TGTGCCAGCAGCTCTGGGGCACGGATCTACGAGCAGTACTTC
D: .
V: TRBV5-8
size: .
J: TRBJ2-7

CDR3: CASASSIYGELFF
DNA: TGTGCCAGCGCTTCCTCTATATATGGGGAGCTGTTTTTT
D: .
V: TRBV6-4
size: .
J: TRBJ2-2

CDR3: CASSFGDFPETQYF
DNA: TGTGCCAGCAGTTTTGGGGACTTCCCGGAGACCCAGTACTTC
D: .
V: TRBV28
size: .
J: TRBJ2-5

CDR3: CASSYGGGELFF
DNA: TGTGCCAGCAGTTACGGGGGTGGGGAGCTGTTTTTT
D: .
V: TRBV11-3
size: .
J: TRBJ2-2

CDR3: CASSLLAGELRNEQFF
DNA: TGCGCCAGCAGCTTGTTAGCGGGAGAGCTGCGCAATGAGCAGTTCTTC
D: TRBD2
V: TRBV5-1
size: .
J: TRBJ2-1

CDR3: CASSLRTSEVETQYF
DNA: TGTGCCAGCAGTCTCCGGACTAGCGAGGTAGAGACCCAGTACTTC
D: TRBD2
V: TRBV28
size: .
J: TRBJ2-5

CDR3: CASSGQGTEAFF
DNA: TGCGCCAGCTCCGGACAGGGCACTGAAGCTTTCTTT
D: TRBD1
V: TRBV5-1
size: .
J: TRBJ1-1

CDR3: CASSWGGDQPQHF
DNA: TGTGCCAGCAGCTGGGGCGGAGATCAGCCCCAGCATTTT
D: .
V: TRBV7-9
size: once
J: TRBJ1-5

CDR3: CAWSVTGNFEKLFF
DNA: TGTGCCTGGAGTGTGACAGGGAATTTTGAAAAACTGTTTTTT
D: TRBD1
V: TRBV30
size: once
J: TRBJ1-4

CDR3: CASSSLEGTGGHGYTF
DNA: TGTGCCAGCAGCTCCCTTGAGGGGACAGGGGGACATGGCTACACCTTC
D: TRBD1
V: TRBV5-6
size: .
J: TRBJ1-2

CDR3: CASSPSGSYNEQFF
DNA: TGTGCCAGCAGCCCTAGCGGTTCCTACAATGAGCAGTTCTTC
D: TRBD2
V: TRBV11-2
size: .
J: TRBJ2-1

CDR3: CASSLDRVTGELFF
DNA: TGTGCCAGCTCACTCGACAGGGTCACCGGGGAGCTGTTTTTT
D: TRBD1
V: TRBV18
size: .
J: TRBJ2-2

CDR3: CASSLPLFQPQHF
DNA: TGTGCCAGCAGTTTACCCCTTTTTCAGCCCCAGCATTTT
D: .
V: TRBV28
size: .
J: TRBJ1-5

CDR3: CASSLARVGNEQFF
DNA: TGTGCCAGCAGTTTAGCCAGGGTTGGCAATGAGCAGTTCTTC
D: .
V: TRBV28
size: .
J: TRBJ2-1

CDR3: CASSFTGGSYEQYF
DNA: TGTGCCAGCAGCTTTACAGGGGGTTCCTACGAGCAGTACTTC
D: TRBD1
V: TRBV11-2
size: .
J: TRBJ2-7

CDR3: CATEDNSYEQYF
DNA: TGTGCCACTGAGGACAACTCCTACGAGCAGTACTTC
D: .
V: TRBV6-5
size: .
J: TRBJ2-7

CDR3: CASRQTGLNTEAFF
DNA: TGTGCCAGCAGACAGACAGGGCTGAACACTGAAGCTTTCTTT
D: TRBD1
V: TRBV28
size: .
J: TRBJ1-1

CDR3: CASSLRVDEKLFF
DNA: TGTGCCAGCAGTTTGAGGGTAGATGAAAAACTGTTTTTT
D: .
V: TRBV28
size: .
J: TRBJ1-4

CDR3: CASGSGFEAFF
DNA: TGTGCCAGCGGATCGGGGTTTGAAGCTTTCTTT
D: .
V: TRBV27
size: .
J: TRBJ1-1

CDR3: CASSLYYRGSRSGNTIYF
DNA: TGTGCCAGCAGCTTATATTATCGCGGTTCTCGCTCTGGAAACACCATATATTTT
D: .
V: TRBV11-2
size: once
J: TRBJ1-3

CDR3: CASSELEQYF
DNA: TGTGCCAGCAGTGAACTCGAGCAGTACTTC
D: .
V: TRBV6-1
size: .
J: TRBJ2-7

CDR3: CASSQTRLAGVDNEQFF
DNA: TGCGCCAGCAGCCAAACTAGACTAGCGGGAGTGGACAATGAGCAGTTCTTC
D: TRBD2
V: TRBV4-3
size: once
J: TRBJ2-1

CDR3: CASSEYYQETQYF
DNA: TGTGCCAGCAGTGAATACTATCAAGAGACCCAGTACTTC
D: .
V: TRBV2
size: .
J: TRBJ2-5

CDR3: CAISESPLTGSNYGYTF
DNA: TGTGCCATCAGTGAGTCCCCTTTGACAGGTTCTAACTATGGCTACACCTTC
D: .
V: TRBV10-3
size: .
J: TRBJ1-2

CDR3: CASQRANTGELFF
DNA: TGTGCCAGCCAGCGGGCGAACACCGGGGAGCTGTTTTTT
D: .
V: TRBV4-2
size: once
J: TRBJ2-2

CDR3: CASSQEILSLGAVYEQYF
DNA: TGCGCCAGCAGCCAAGAAATTTTATCCTTGGGGGCAGTCTACGAGCAGTACTTC
D: .
V: TRBV4-1
size: once
J: TRBJ2-7

CDR3: CASSQEIRRTSSYEQYF
DNA: TGTGCCAGCAGCCAAGAAATTAGGAGGACGAGCTCCTACGAGCAGTACTTC
D: .
V: TRBV4-2
size: .
J: TRBJ2-7

CDR3: CATHGEGGNTIYF
DNA: TGTGCCACCCATGGTGAGGGTGGAAACACCATATATTTT
D: .
V: TRBV10-3
size: .
J: TRBJ1-3

CDR3: CARSLPLGTSGSANYEQYF
DNA: TGTGCCAGAAGCCTGCCCCTGGGGACTAGCGGGAGCGCGAATTACGAGCAGTACTTC
D: TRBD2
V: TRBV5-3
size: .
J: TRBJ2-7

CDR3: CAWSGFLGGGGYGYTF
DNA: TGTGCCTGGAGCGGTTTTTTGGGTGGTGGGGGGTATGGCTACACCTTC
D: .
V: TRBV30
size: once
J: TRBJ1-2

CDR3: CASSKDLYIYF
DNA: TGTGCCAGCAGCAAGGACTTGTACATATATTTT
D: .
V: TRBV7-9
size: .
J: TRBJ1-3

CDR3: CASSLGQREVDEQYF
DNA: TGTGCCAGCAGTTTAGGGCAGCGGGAGGTGGACGAGCAGTACTTC
D: TRBD2
V: TRBV28
size: .
J: TRBJ2-7

CDR3: CASRRDNSYNEQFF
DNA: TGTGCCAGCAGACGGGACAACTCCTACAATGAGCAGTTCTTC
D: .
V: TRBV6-1
size: .
J: TRBJ2-1

CDR3: CASSEARREWSDTQYF
DNA: TGTGCCAGCAGTGAAGCGAGGCGGGAGTGGTCAGATACGCAGTATTTT
D: TRBD2
V: TRBV6-1
size: .
J: TRBJ2-3

CDR3: CASSQTPVGGGNTEAFF
DNA: TGTGCCAGCAGCCAAACCCCCGTGGGGGGAGGGAACACTGAAGCTTTCTTT
D: .
V: TRBV7-2
size: .
J: TRBJ1-1

CDR3: CASSSGRADSYEQYF
DNA: TGTGCCAGCAGTAGCGGGAGGGCCGACTCCTACGAGCAGTACTTC
D: TRBD2
V: TRBV6-1
size: .
J: TRBJ2-7

CDR3: CASAPAGWGLSYNEQFF
DNA: TGTGCCAGCGCCCCAGCAGGGTGGGGTCTCTCCTACAATGAGCAGTTCTTC
D: .
V: TRBV27
size: .
J: TRBJ2-1

CDR3: CASSVYGSGGGTDTQYF
DNA: TGTGCCAGCAGCGTCTACGGCAGCGGAGGAGGCACAGATACGCAGTATTTT
D: .
V: TRBV9
size: once
J: TRBJ2-3

CDR3: CASSPLSGPSYEQYF
DNA: TGCGCCAGCAGCCCCCTTAGCGGGCCTTCCTACGAGCAGTACTTC
D: TRBD2
V: TRBV4-1
size: few
J: TRBJ2-7

CDR3: CSVALAGVTGELFF
DNA: TGCAGCGTTGCGTTAGCGGGAGTCACCGGGGAGCTGTTTTTT
D: TRBD2
V: TRBV29-1
size: .
J: TRBJ2-2

CDR3: CASSPAGLTTNEQFF
DNA: TGTGCCAGCAGCCCCGCCGGACTGACGACGAATGAGCAGTTCTTC
D: .
V: TRBV9
size: .
J: TRBJ2-1

CDR3: CASSLVSAGGPNDEQFF
DNA: TGCGCCAGCAGCTTGGTATCGGCGGGAGGGCCTAACGATGAGCAGTTCTTC
D: TRBD2
V: TRBV5-1
size: once
J: TRBJ2-1

CDR3: CASSETGALYF
DNA: TGTGCCAGCTCTGAAACGGGAGCGTTGTATTTT
D: .
V: TRBV2
size: .
J: TRBJ2-3

CDR3: CASRADSYNEQFF
DNA: TGTGCCAGTCGAGCGGACTCCTACAATGAGCAGTTCTTC
D: .
V: TRBV7-9
size: once
J: TRBJ2-1

CDR3: CASYREDRVEQFF
DNA: TGTGCCAGTTATCGGGAGGATAGGGTGGAGCAGTTCTTC
D: TRBD2
V: TRBV5-4
size: .
J: TRBJ2-1

CDR3: CASSERVAGELFF
DNA: TGTGCCAGCAGTGAGAGGGTAGCGGGGGAGCTGTTTTTT
D: .
V: TRBV2
size: .
J: TRBJ2-2